This entry concerns a single TCR beta chain. TCRdb's copy holds only in-frame clones and misses some; the assay was immunoSEQ multiplex PCR. The table includes some 200,000 clones, roughly nine tenths detected once. The data stem from a study of blood T cell repertoires in COVID-19. Trimming cost V 1 base and J 8 bases, with 8 bases left between them. Germline CDR1 LGHDT, CDR2 YNNKEL (reference sequence). This CDR3 is built from 12 residues. Source material: peripheral blood. This TCR was sampled from a woman older than 75 in a cohort sampled during active or convalescent COVID-19. This chain connects TRBV3-1 (or the pseudogene TRBV3-2) to TRBJ1-2, with D possibly being TRBD1 (6 bases). The CDR3 loop reads CASSQVRGGYTF. CDR3 DNA sequence: TGTGCCAGCAGCCAAGTCAGGGGAGGCTACACCTTC.